The TCR beta chain under discussion was sequenced for a study of cytomegalovirus exposure and HLA in healthy donors. PCR was performed using 60 Vbeta and 13 Jbeta primers. Authors' data handling: Later work found 65 million to 100 million unique TCR beta chains, with 10 million to 14 million shared. TCRdb's copy holds only in-frame clones and misses some; the assay was immunoSEQ multiplex PCR. V, J and clone size derive from that table, while D and trimming were established from the DNA sequence. The sample has about 150,000 clones, roughly three quarters seen once. Concerning this clone: The antigen is unknown.

Overall study results and limits: In an earlier analysis, productive rearrangement rates for most beta V segments clustered near 90% or 30%. The study carried out a later analysis of TCR beta sequences. It associated some 15,000 of them with specific HLA alleles at a false discovery rate of 0.05. Highest at DRB1 and lowest at HLA-C, TCR association rates differed among HLA loci in a later analysis.

V lost 3 bases, J lost 2 bases, and 13 bases lay in between. Germline CDR1 and CDR2: MNHEY and SMNVEV (reference sequence). The CDR3 sequence is 15 residues long. Sequencing input: PBMCs. This receptor was identified in a man aged 30 to 45 in good health and CMV-seropositive. V gene TRBV27 combines with J gene TRBJ1-1, with a weak D call TRBD1 (6 bases). CDR3 residues: CASSFLPRGNTEAFF. CDR3 nucleotides: TGTGCCAGCAGTTTTCTTCCCAGGGGAAACACTGAAGCTTTCTTT.